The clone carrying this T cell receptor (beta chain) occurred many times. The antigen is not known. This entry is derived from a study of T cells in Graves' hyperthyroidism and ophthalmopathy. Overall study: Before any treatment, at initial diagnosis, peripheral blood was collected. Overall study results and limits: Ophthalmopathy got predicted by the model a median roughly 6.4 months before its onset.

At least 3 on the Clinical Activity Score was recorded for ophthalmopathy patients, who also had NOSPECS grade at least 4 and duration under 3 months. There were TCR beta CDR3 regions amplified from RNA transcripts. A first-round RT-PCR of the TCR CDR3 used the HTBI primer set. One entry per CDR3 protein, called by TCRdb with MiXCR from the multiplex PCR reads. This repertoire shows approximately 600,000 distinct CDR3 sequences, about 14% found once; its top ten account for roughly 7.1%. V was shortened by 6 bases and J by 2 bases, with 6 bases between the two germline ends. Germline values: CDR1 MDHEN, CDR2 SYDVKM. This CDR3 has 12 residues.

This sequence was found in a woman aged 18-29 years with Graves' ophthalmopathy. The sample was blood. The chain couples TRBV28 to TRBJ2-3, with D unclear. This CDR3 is CASSGLTDTQYF. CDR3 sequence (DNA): TGTGCCAGCAGCGGCCTCACAGATACGCAGTATTTT.